A single sample gave rise to the 28 T cell receptor beta chains below, sequenced in a study of Graves' ophthalmopathy and Graves' hyperthyroidism. From RNA, the CDR3 regions of TCR beta chains were amplified and sequenced. The workflow started with a first-round RT-PCR run with HTBI primers and then moved on to a second-round multiplex PCR. TCRdb re-called the multiplex PCR reads through MiXCR, storing one row per CDR3 protein. This sample has 650,000 to 800,000 distinct CDR3 sequences, with more than 40% found just once. Sequencing was done on a sample of peripheral blood. The receptors derive from an adult man with Graves' ophthalmopathy.

This chain joins TRBV7-2 and TRBJ1-5; D is unclear. The CDR3 contains 14 residues. From germline, CDR1 is SGHTA and CDR2 FQGNSA. The ends were cut back, 5 bases at V and 11 bases at J, with 19 bases in the middle. The CDR3 is CASSVGGRKETQHF. The CDR3, as DNA: TGTGCCAGCAGCGTCGGCGGGAGGAAAGAGACCCAGCATTTT.

The chain carries TRBV10-3 and TRBJ1-4; D is uncertain. The length of the CDR3 is 13 residues. Trimming stripped 3 bases from V and 10 bases from J, with 12 bases between. Germline CDR1 ENHRY, CDR2 SYGVKD. CDR3 nucleotide sequence: TGTGCCATCAGTGATGGGGTTCTCGGAAAACTGTTTTTT. Translation gives CAISDGVLGKLFF.

The V call is TRBV7-2, the J call TRBJ1-5; the D gene is possibly TRBD1 (6 bases). The CDR3 extends over 14 amino acids. CDR1 is SGHTA and CDR2 is FQGNSA in the germline V gene. V was cut by 3 bases and J by 7 bases, with 13 bases left in between. The CDR3 region has the DNA TGTGCCAGCAGCTTCTACAGGGAAGGGCAGCCCCAGCATTTT. Translation gives CASSFYREGQPQHF.

The table lists this clonotype with many counts. V usage is TRBV7-2 and J usage is TRBJ1-3, with TRBD1 matching over 9 bases. The ends lost 4 bases at V and 0 bases at J; junction bases unmatched: 7. Germline V gene lookup returns CDR1 SGHTA and CDR2 FQGNSA. The CDR3 has 17 amino acids. The CDR3 coding sequence is TGTGCCAGCAGCTCCAGGGGACAGGGAAACTCTGGAAACACCATATATTTT. Translation: CASSSRGQGNSGNTIYF.

The V call is TRBV9, the J call TRBJ2-3; D is undetermined. CDR1 is SGDLS and CDR2 is YYNGEE in the germline V gene. Trimming stripped 0 bases from V and 7 bases from J, with 9 bases between. The CDR3 contains 13 residues. The CDR3: CASSVDEGHTQYF. Written as DNA, the CDR3 is TGTGCCAGCAGCGTAGACGAAGGGCATACGCAGTATTTT.

The V gene is TRBV6-5, the J gene TRBJ1-3; D is perhaps TRBD1 (5 bases). This CDR3 contains 14 residues. Germline loops: CDR1 MNHEY, CDR2 SVGAGI. The V gene lost 8 bases and the J gene lost 2 bases, with 13 bases spanning the gap. CDR3 DNA: TGTGCCAGCTTTTCGGGGGTCACTGGAAACACCATATATTTT. Protein: CASFSGVTGNTIYF.

The rearrangement uses TRBV5-1 and TRBJ1-1; D remains unclear. Per the germline V gene, CDR1 is SGHRS and CDR2 is YFSETQ. The V end was cut by 4 bases, the J end by 0 bases, with 13 bases between. There are 15 residues in the CDR3. Written as DNA, the CDR3 is TGCGCCAGCAGCCCCTGGGGAGAATTGAACACTGAAGCTTTCTTT. Translated, it gives CASSPWGELNTEAFF. The complete variable domain, with remaining parts taken from reference TRBV5-1 and TRBJ1-1, reads KAGVTQTPRYLIKTRGQQVTLSCSPISGHRSVSWYQQTPGQGLQFLFEYFSETQRNKGNFPGRFSGRQFSNSRSEMNVSTLELGDSALYLCASSPWGELNTEAFFGQGTRLTVV.

The rearrangement joins TRBV10-3 to TRBJ2-7; TRBD1 agrees at 10 bases. Germline V CDR1 and CDR2: ENHRY, SYGVKD. The J segment lost 5 bases and the V segment lost 4 bases, leaving 5 bases of the junction unmatched. This CDR3 comprises 14 residues. The CDR3 bases are TGTGCCATCAGTGTCCGGGACAGGGGACACGAGCAGTACTTC. Amino acid sequence: CAISVRDRGHEQYF.

V usage is TRBV5-4 and J usage is TRBJ2-7; no clear D gene. The CDR3 runs 15 residues. V was clipped by 0 bases and J by 0 bases, with 10 bases between them. CDR1 and CDR2 (germline): SGHNT, YYREEE (reference sequence). The CDR3 sequence is CASSLGQSSSYEQYF. The CDR3 DNA reads as TGTGCCAGCAGCTTGGGCCAGTCGAGCTCCTACGAGCAGTACTTC. The full variable domain, its missing parts supplied by reference TRBV5-4 and TRBJ2-7, is ETGVTQSPTHLIKTRGQQVTLRCSSQSGHNTVSWYQQALGQGPQFIFQYYREEENGRGNFPPRFSGLQFPNYSSELNVNALELDDSALYLCASSLGQSSSYEQYFGPGTRLTVT.

In this sample, this clonotype turned up many times. The chain employs TRBV20-1 and TRBJ2-6; 9 positions agree with TRBD1. CDR1 and CDR2 (germline): DFQATT, SNEGSKA (reference sequence). J was trimmed by 3 bases and V by 4 bases; bases with no gene match: 4. The CDR3 loop spans 15 amino acids. The CDR3 nucleotides are TGCAGTGCTACCGGGACAGGGCATGGGGCCAACGTCCTGACTTTC. As protein: CSATGTGHGANVLTF.

The genes are TRBV20-1 and TRBJ1-6, with 12 bases fitting TRBD1. CDR3 length equals 16 residues. CDR1 is DFQATT, CDR2 SNEGSKA, per germline (reference sequence). V gave up 4 bases and J gave up 8 bases; unmatched junction bases: 9. CDR3 coding DNA: TGCAGTGCTACGGGACAGGGGGCCACTCTCTATTCACCCCTCCACTTT. Its protein product is CSATGQGATLYSPLHF.

With regard to this clonotype: A much larger clone differs from this one at a single base, so this may be a read error. The chain is built from TRBV20-1 and TRBJ1-4; TRBD1 is a possible D gene (5 bases). The CDR3 has 13 amino acids. The germline V and J ends were trimmed by 2 bases and 7 bases, with 11 bases remaining between them. CDR1 is DFQATT and CDR2 is SNEGSKA in the germline V gene (reference sequence). The CDR3 sequence is CSARPGGAEKLFF. The CDR3 region has the DNA TGCAGTGCTAGACCGGGTGGGGCTGAAAAACTGTTTTTT.

The V and J genes are TRBV27 and TRBJ2-2, with D perhaps assigned TRBD1 or TRBD2 (5 bases each). The germline V gene has CDR1 MNHEY and CDR2 SMNVEV (reference sequence). CDR3 size: 14 residues. The ends were cut back, 11 bases at V and 3 bases at J, with 16 bases in the middle. The DNA of the CDR3 is TGTGCCGCGGGTGGGGGTCTACACACCGGGGAGCTGTTTTTT. Translated, it gives CAAGGGLHTGELFF.

This clonotype was seen repeatedly, ten times or more. The V call is TRBV7-2, the J call TRBJ1-3; D not resolved. The CDR3 is 16 amino acids. CDR1 is SGHTA, CDR2 FQGNSA, per germline. Deletions cut 5 bases from V and 0 bases from J, with 14 bases between. The CDR3 is CASSVDDRPSGNTIYF. CDR3 DNA: TGTGCCAGCAGCGTCGACGACCGACCCTCTGGAAACACCATATATTTT. Full variable domain (remainder filled in from reference TRBV7-2 and TRBJ1-3): GAGVSQSPSNKVTEKGKDVELRCDPISGHTALYWYRQSLGQGLEFLIYFQGNSAPDKSGLPSDRFSAERTGGSVSTLTIQRTQQEDSAVYLCASSVDDRPSGNTIYFGEGSWLTVV.

V is TRBV19 and J is TRBJ1-5, with 7 nucleotides matching TRBD1. The germline gives CDR1 LNHDA, CDR2 SQIVND (reference sequence). The V segment lost 8 bases and the J segment 7 bases; nucleotides outside the gene matches: 8. The CDR3 contains 13 residues. CDR3 residues: CASLQGLEQPQHF. The CDR3 DNA reads as TGTGCCAGTCTACAGGGGTTGGAACAGCCCCAGCATTTT.

At least ten counts were recorded for this clonotype. The gene calls are TRBV10-3 and TRBJ2-5; 9 bases map to TRBD2. Germline V gene sequence: CDR1 ENHRY, CDR2 SYGVKD. V lost 10 bases and J lost 4; bases outside the gene matches: 19. This CDR3 comprises 17 residues. CDR3 protein: CASRPGWASGTRETQYF. The CDR3 region has the DNA TGTGCCAGCAGGCCCGGTTGGGCTAGCGGGACTCGAGAGACCCAGTACTTC.

The J gene is TRBJ1-1, the V gene TRBV7-8; possibly TRBD1 for D (5 bases). The CDR3 has 15 residues. V gave up 4 bases and J gave up 4 bases, with 16 bases separating them. Germline loops: CDR1 SGHVS, CDR2 FQNEAQ. The CDR3 nucleotides are TGTGCCAGCAGCTCCCGGGCAGGGACGAGCACTGAAGCTTTCTTT. Protein sequence: CASSSRAGTSTEAFF.

This rearrangement joins TRBV2 to TRBJ2-7, with TRBD1 matching over 7 bases. This CDR3 is built from 15 residues. The V segment lost 5 bases and the J segment 2 bases; nucleotides outside the gene matches: 9. Germline CDR1 reads SNHLY; CDR2 reads FYNNEI. The CDR3 DNA is TGTGCCAGCAGTCGCCGGGGACAGTCTCCCTACGAGCAGTACTTC. This codes for CASSRRGQSPYEQYF. The full variable domain, completed using reference TRBV2 and TRBJ2-7, is EPEVTQTPSHQVTQMGQEVILRCVPISNHLYFYWYRQILGQKVEFLVSFYNNEISEKSEIFDDQFSVERPDGSNFTLKIRSTKLEDSAMYFCASSRRGQSPYEQYFGPGTRLTVT.

Remarks on this clonotype: This clone may be a read error of a much larger clone one base away. The chain employs TRBV20-1 and TRBJ2-7; unclear D gene. This CDR3 region has 14 residues. Between the trimmed V and J ends, which lost 1 base and 1 base, there was a span of 11 bases. Germline V gene data show CDR1 as DFQATT and CDR2 as SNEGSKA (reference sequence). CDR3 sequence: CSARASGVSYEQYF. DNA for the CDR3: TGCAGTGCTAGAGCCTCGGGCGTATCCTACGAGCAGTACTTC.

With respect to this clonotype: This may stem from a read error, because a much larger clone lies one nucleotide away. The genes are TRBV4-1 and TRBJ1-5, with TRBD1 identical over 7 bases. Germline V lookup: CDR1 MGHRA, CDR2 YSYEKL. Trimming took 1 base from V and 1 from J; bases not matched to a gene: 4. The CDR3 runs to 16 residues. CDR3 amino acids: CASSQGKGQSNQPQHF. CDR3 coding DNA: TGCGCCAGCAGCCAAGGCAAGGGACAGAGCAATCAGCCCCAGCATTTT.

The V gene is TRBV20-1, the J gene TRBJ2-7; TRBD2 matches 10 bases. The V gene's germline CDR1 is DFQATT and CDR2 SNEGSKA (reference sequence). There are 15 residues in the CDR3. V shed 3 bases and J 0 bases; nucleotides not matched to a gene: 5. Written as DNA, the CDR3 is TGCAGTGCTAGTAAGGTAGCGGGGGGCTCCTACGAGCAGTACTTC. Protein: CSASKVAGGSYEQYF.

This clonotype was observed a few times. The chain is built from TRBV6-1 and TRBJ2-7; 10 nucleotides agree with TRBD2. Germline CDR1 and CDR2: MNHNS and SASEGT. The ends lost 7 bases at V and 3 bases at J; junction bases unmatched: 6. The CDR3 spans 14 residues. Here the CDR3 reads CASIQGLAVYEQYF. CDR3 sequence (DNA): TGTGCCAGCATCCAAGGACTAGCGGTCTACGAGCAGTACTTC.

The sample holds many counts of this clonotype. The V call is TRBV4-1, the J call TRBJ1-3, with D perhaps TRBD1 (5 bases). Trimming took off 4 bases at V and 3 bases at J, with 13 bases between the two ends. This CDR3 comprises 15 residues. The germline gives CDR1 MGHRA, CDR2 YSYEKL. The CDR3 DNA reads as TGCGCCAGCAGCCGCCAGGGTCTTGTTGGAAACACCATATATTTT. Translating gives CASSRQGLVGNTIYF.

In its sample, this clonotype was seen many times. The chain is built from TRBV29-1 and TRBJ2-7; TRBD1 is a possible D gene (6 bases). The CDR3 is 13 amino acids. Germline CDR1 and CDR2: SQVTM and ANQGSEA. Trimming pared 2 bases from V and 3 bases from J, leaving 11 bases between. The CDR3 DNA reads as TGCAGCGTTGAAACGCAGGGGAACTACGAGCAGTACTTC. Translated, it gives CSVETQGNYEQYF.

This clonotype was recorded many times. The junction and the germline gene differ at one end; a read error may be behind it. This chain joins TRBV10-3 and TRBJ1-5; 11 bases are shared with TRBD1. This CDR3 comprises 18 residues. Germline V CDR1 and CDR2: ENHRY, SYGVKD. The CDR3 DNA reads TGTGCCAGCAGTGACCGGGACAGGGGGTTTAGGGGCAATCAGCCCCAGCATTTT. Encoded protein: CASSDRDRGFRGNQPQHF.

This clonotype has a count of ten or more. Germline and junction disagree at one end, which may indicate a read error. This chain connects TRBV7-9 to TRBJ2-5; D tentatively fits TRBD1 or TRBD2 (5 bases each). The CDR3 runs 15 residues. In germline, CDR1 is SEHNR, CDR2 FQNEAQ (reference sequence). This chain's CDR3 is CASSVARQGGETQYF. CDR3 coding DNA: TGTGCCAGCAGCGTAGCGAGGCAGGGCGGAGAGACCCAGTACTTC.

There are many counts of this clonotype. The genes are TRBV12-3 or TRBV12-4 and TRBJ1-2, with D unresolved. CDR3 length equals 13 residues. V was pared by 6 bases and J by 1 base, with 9 bases between. The CDR3 bases are TGTGCCAGCAGCCCGACACATAACTATGGCTACACCTTC. Translated: CASSPTHNYGYTF.

This clonotype was detected ten times or more. The chain uses TRBV5-8 and TRBJ1-1, with D uncertain. The CDR3 extends over 13 amino acids. The V gene's germline CDR1 is SGHTS and CDR2 YDEGEE. V lost 0 bases to trimming and J lost 5 bases, with 8 bases between them. The CDR3 region has the DNA TGTGCCAGCAGCTTGGATGTTAGGACTGAAGCTTTCTTT. It encodes CASSLDVRTEAFF.